This TCR beta chain was identified during a study of regulatory T cells in long-lasting Graves disease. This clonotype has at least ten counts. This CDR3 comprises 14 residues. Germline assignment: CDR1 GTSNPN and CDR2 SVGIG (reference sequence). The V and J ends lost 4 bases and 4 bases respectively, with 17 bases between them. Time point: newly diagnosed GD, antithyroid drugs for less than 3 months. The TCR library was prepared using RNA isolated from PBMCs. Staff took around 9 milliliters of peripheral blood and put it into EDTA tubes. To make TCR beta libraries, researchers used iRepertoire HTBI primers and Arm-PCR of CDR3 regions. In the original analysis: Throughout the samples, researchers identified some 57 TRBV and some 13 TRBJ segments. Each CDR3 protein gets one entry after TCRdb re-called the multiplex PCR reads with MiXCR. The V and J calls reflect TCRdb's pipeline rather than the authors' work. This table has more than 350,000 distinct CDR3 sequences, about 15% appearing once.

This same sample was also taken into another study, of T cells in Graves' hyperthyroidism and ophthalmopathy. From that report: Clonotypes that were expanded in thyroid above 0.001 mostly appeared in blood too.

The chain has TRBV30 and TRBJ2-7, with D perhaps TRBD1 (6 bases). The source was peripheral blood mononuclear cells (PBMCs), collected at new diagnosis, from a patient treated with antithyroid drugs. This TCR derives from a woman aged 30 to 39 with Graves disease. The CDR3: CAWKQGVLSYEQYF. The CDR3 coding sequence is TGTGCCTGGAAACAGGGTGTACTGTCTTACGAGCAGTACTTC. Variable domain in full (rest from reference TRBV30 and TRBJ2-7): SQTIHQWPATLVQPVGSPLSLECTVEGTSNPNLYWYRQAAGRGLQLLFYSVGIGQISSEVPQNLSASRPQDRQFILSSKKLLLSDSGFYLCAWKQGVLSYEQYFGPGTRLTVT.